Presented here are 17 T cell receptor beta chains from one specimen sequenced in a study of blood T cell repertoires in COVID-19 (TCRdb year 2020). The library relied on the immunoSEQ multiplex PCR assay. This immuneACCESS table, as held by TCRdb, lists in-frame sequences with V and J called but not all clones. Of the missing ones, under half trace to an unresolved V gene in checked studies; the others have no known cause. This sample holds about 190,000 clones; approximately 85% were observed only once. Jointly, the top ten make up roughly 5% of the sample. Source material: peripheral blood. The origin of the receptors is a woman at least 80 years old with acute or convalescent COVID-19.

This CDR3 reads CASTKSQGASPLHF. CDR3 bases: TGTGCCAGCACCAAATCGCAGGGGGCTTCACCCCTCCACTTT. The chain is built from TRBV6-5 and TRBJ1-6; 8 bases fit TRBD1. The CDR3 consists of 14 residues. Trimming removed 7 bases from V and 9 bases from J; junction bases left unmatched: 8. Germline V lookup: CDR1 MNHEY, CDR2 SVGAGI.

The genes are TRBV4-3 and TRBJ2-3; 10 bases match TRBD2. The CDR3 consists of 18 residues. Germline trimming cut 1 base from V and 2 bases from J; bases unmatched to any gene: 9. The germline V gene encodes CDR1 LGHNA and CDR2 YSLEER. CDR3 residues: CASSQGPKGTSDTDTQYF. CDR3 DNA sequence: TGCGCCAGCAGCCAAGGGCCGAAAGGGACTAGCGACACAGATACGCAGTATTTT.

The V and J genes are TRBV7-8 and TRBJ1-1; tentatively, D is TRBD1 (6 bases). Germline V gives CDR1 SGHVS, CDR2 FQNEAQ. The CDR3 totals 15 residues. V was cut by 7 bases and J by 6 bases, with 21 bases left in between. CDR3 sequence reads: CASTRRLQGTPEAFF. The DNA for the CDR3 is TGTGCCAGCACCCGCCGGTTACAGGGAACTCCTGAAGCTTTCTTT.

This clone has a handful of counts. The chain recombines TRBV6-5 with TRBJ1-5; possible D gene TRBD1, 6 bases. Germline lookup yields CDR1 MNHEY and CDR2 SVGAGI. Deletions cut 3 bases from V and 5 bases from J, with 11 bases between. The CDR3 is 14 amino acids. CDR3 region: CASSYQGMDQPQHF. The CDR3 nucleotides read TGTGCCAGCAGTTATCAGGGGATGGATCAGCCCCAGCATTTT.

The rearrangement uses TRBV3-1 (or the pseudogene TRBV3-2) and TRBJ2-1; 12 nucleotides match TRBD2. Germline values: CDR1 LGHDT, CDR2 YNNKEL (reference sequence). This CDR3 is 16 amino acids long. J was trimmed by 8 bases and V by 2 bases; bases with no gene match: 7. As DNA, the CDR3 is TGTGCCAGCAGCCAACAGACTAGCGGGAGAACCCATGAGCAGTTCTTC. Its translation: CASSQQTSGRTHEQFF.

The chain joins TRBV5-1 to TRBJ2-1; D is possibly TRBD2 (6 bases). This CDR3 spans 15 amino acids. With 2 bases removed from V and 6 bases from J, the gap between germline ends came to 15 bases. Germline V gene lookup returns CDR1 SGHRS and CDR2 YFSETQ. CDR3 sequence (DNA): TGCGCCAGCAGCTTAAGGGAGGCCGAAGTCAATGAGCAGTTCTTC. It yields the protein CASSLREAEVNEQFF.

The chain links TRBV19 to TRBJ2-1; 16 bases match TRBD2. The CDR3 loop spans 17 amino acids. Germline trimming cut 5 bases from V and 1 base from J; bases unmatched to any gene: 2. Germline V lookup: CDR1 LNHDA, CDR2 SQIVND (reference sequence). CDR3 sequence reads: CASSGTSGRGSYNEQFF. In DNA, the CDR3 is TGTGCCAGTAGTGGGACTAGCGGGAGGGGATCCTACAATGAGCAGTTCTTC.

In DNA, the CDR3 is TGTGCCAGCAGCCCTGGGGCACAGCGACGCGAGCAGTACTTC. It encodes CASSPGAQRREQYF. The chain combines TRBV14 with TRBJ2-7; TRBD1 might be the D (5 bases). Germline V gene data show CDR1 as SGHDN and CDR2 as FVKESK. V lost 4 bases and J lost 6, with 16 bases in between. The CDR3 length is 14 residues. Full variable domain (missing parts from reference TRBV14 and TRBJ2-7): EAGVTQFPSHSVIEKGQTVTLRCDPISGHDNLYWYRRVMGKEIKFLLHFVKESKQDESGMPNNRFLAERTGGTYSTLKVQPAELEDSGVYFCASSPGAQRREQYFGPGTRLTVT.

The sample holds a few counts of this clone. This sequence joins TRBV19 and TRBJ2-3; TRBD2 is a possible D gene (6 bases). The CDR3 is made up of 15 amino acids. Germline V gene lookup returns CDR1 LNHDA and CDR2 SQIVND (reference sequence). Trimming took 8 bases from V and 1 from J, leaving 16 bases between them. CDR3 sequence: CASLGWRDGTDTQYF. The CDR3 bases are TGTGCCAGTCTCGGTTGGCGGGACGGCACAGATACGCAGTATTTT.

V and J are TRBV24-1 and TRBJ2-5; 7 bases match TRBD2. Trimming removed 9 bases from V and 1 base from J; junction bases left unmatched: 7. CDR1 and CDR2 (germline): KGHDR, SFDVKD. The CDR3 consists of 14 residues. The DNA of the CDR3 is TGTGCCACCCAACTGGGAGGGTTCCAAGAGACCCAGTACTTC. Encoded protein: CATQLGGFQETQYF.

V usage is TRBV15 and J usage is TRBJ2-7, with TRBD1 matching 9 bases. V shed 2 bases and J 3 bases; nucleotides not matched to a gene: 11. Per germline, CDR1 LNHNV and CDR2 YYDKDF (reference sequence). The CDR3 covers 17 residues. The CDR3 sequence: CATSRPPGTGFGYEQYF. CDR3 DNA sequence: TGTGCCACCAGCAGACCTCCCGGGACAGGGTTTGGCTACGAGCAGTACTTC.

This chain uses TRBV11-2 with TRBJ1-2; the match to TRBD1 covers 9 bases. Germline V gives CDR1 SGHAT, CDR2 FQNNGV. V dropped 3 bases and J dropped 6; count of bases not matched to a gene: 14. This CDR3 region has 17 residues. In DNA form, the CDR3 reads TGTGCCAGCAGCTTGGAACCGTACAGGGGGCGTCTCAATGGCTACACCTTC. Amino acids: CASSLEPYRGRLNGYTF.

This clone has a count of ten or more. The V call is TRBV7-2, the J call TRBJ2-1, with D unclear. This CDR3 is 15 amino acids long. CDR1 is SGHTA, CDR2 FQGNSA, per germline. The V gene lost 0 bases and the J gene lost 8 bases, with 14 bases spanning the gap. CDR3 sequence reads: CASSLAGSVIYEQFF. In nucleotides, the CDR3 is TGTGCCAGCAGCTTAGCGGGCTCAGTAATATATGAGCAGTTCTTC.

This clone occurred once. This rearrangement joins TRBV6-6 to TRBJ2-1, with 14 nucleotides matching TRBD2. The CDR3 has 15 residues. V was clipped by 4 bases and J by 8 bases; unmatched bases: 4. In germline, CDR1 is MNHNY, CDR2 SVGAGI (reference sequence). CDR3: CASSSGLAGVDEQFF. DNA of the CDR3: TGTGCCAGCAGTTCGGGACTAGCGGGAGTAGATGAGCAGTTCTTC.

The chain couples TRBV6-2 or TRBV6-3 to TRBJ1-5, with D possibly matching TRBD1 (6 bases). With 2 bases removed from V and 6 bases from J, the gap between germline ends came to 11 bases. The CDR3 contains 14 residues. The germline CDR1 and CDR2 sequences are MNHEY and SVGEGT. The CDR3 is CASSYGGAGQPQHF. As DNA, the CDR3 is TGTGCCAGCAGTTACGGGGGGGCCGGTCAGCCCCAGCATTTT.

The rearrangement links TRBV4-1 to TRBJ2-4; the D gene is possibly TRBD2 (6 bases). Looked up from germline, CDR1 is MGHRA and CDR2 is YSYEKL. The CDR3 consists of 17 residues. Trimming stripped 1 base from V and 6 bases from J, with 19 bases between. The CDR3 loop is CASSQVPFGGMTNIQYF. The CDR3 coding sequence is TGCGCCAGCAGCCAAGTCCCCTTCGGCGGGATGACAAACATTCAGTACTTC.

The CDR3 region has the DNA TGTGCCAGTAAATGGAGCTCTGAAGCTTTCTTT. It codes for CASKWSSEAFF. This sequence joins TRBV19 and TRBJ1-1; D not certain. Trimming shortened V by 7 bases and J by 6 bases, and 9 bases separated the two germline ends. From germline, CDR1 is LNHDA and CDR2 SQIVND (reference sequence). CDR3 length equals 11 residues.